This T cell receptor beta chain was identified during a study of blood T cell repertoires in COVID-19. Here immunoSEQ multiplex PCR was the method, and the copy in TCRdb shows in-frame clones only, minus some. This table holds approximately 300,000 clones, 65% to 90% found once. Germline V lookup: CDR1 LNHNV, CDR2 YYDKDF (reference sequence). The CDR3 runs 15 residues. The V end was cut by 0 bases, the J end by 5 bases, with 11 bases between. The chain uses TRBV15 and TRBJ1-3, with D possibly TRBD1 on 6 matching bases. This sequence was found in a man younger than 45 who had recovered from COVID-19. Sequencing was carried out using PBMCs or T cells enriched from blood (not recorded which). The CDR3 reads CATSRDAGDRNTIYF. CDR3 sequence (DNA): TGTGCCACCAGCAGAGATGCAGGGGACCGAAACACCATATATTTT.